Listed here are 15 T cell receptor beta chains from one sample, sequenced in a study of human T cells and chemical hapten exposure (dated by TCRdb to the early 2020s). Reading the label with the study, this specimen's time point is: pre-sensitization, week 0. Sample treatment or condition, as interpreted from the label and publication: therapeutic diphenylcyclopropenone sensitization with weekly scalp DPC. The library was prepared using RACE. TCRdb shows the sequencer as NextSeq 500. The public reads were reanalyzed by TCRdb: fastp trimming at Q25, MiXCR alignment, in-frame beta chains only. Each record represents a unique CDR3 protein, reported with the most common genes and DNA among its rows. The sample profile shows fewer than 60,000 distinct CDR3 sequences; about 11% of them were found once. The ten top clones hold 3% to 4.5% of the sample. Sequencing was performed on whole blood, taken in connection with sensitization to the hapten diphenylcyclopropenone (DPC). The receptors were gathered from a woman in her 40s with alopecia areata. Some clones in this sample may be carry-over from other donors' samples.

Only a few counts were recorded for this clonotype. This chain links TRBV6-1 with TRBJ1-3, with D unresolved. V gave up 8 bases and J gave up 0 bases, with 8 bases separating them. Germline lookup yields CDR1 MNHNS and CDR2 SASEGT. This CDR3 has 13 amino acids. The CDR3 region has the DNA TGTGCCAGCTGCAGACGCTCTGGAAACACCATATATTTT. This codes for CASCRRSGNTIYF.

This clonotype turned up a few times. The rearrangement uses TRBV6-1 and TRBJ1-3; D not certain. V was pared by 0 bases and J by 4 bases, with 16 bases between. The CDR3 is made up of 17 amino acids. Germline loops: CDR1 MNHNS, CDR2 SASEGT. In DNA, the CDR3 is TGTGCCAGCAGTGAAGCGGCTAGACCAGATATCGGAAACACCATATATTTT. This translates into CASSEAARPDIGNTIYF.

In regard to this clonotype: This may stem from a read error, because a much larger clone lies one nucleotide away. This chain uses TRBV28 with TRBJ2-3, with 7 bases identical to TRBD2. The CDR3 covers 16 residues. Germline V gene lookup returns CDR1 MDHEN and CDR2 SYDVKM. CDR3 residues: CASSLMGEGATDTEYF. Here the CDR3 DNA reads TGTGCCAGCAGTTTAATGGGGGAGGGTGCCACAGATACGGAGTATTTT.

This clonotype was seen many times. The chain carries TRBV14 and TRBJ2-3, with TRBD2 identical over 10 bases. J gave up 7 bases and V 0 bases, and 10 bases lay outside the gene matches. Germline V lookup: CDR1 SGHDN, CDR2 FVKESK. The CDR3 is made up of 17 amino acids. CDR3 DNA sequence: TGTGCCAGCAGCCAAGACGAGGCTAGCGGGAGTAAAAATACGCAGTATTTT. Translation: CASSQDEASGSKNTQYF.

In this sample, this clonotype turned up many times. V is TRBV7-2 and J is TRBJ2-5; D possibly corresponds to TRBD2 (6 bases). V was clipped by 3 bases and J by 1 base, with 6 bases between them. This CDR3 is 13 amino acids long. Germline-derived CDR1 and CDR2 are SGHTA and FQGNSA. The CDR3 nucleotides are TGTGCCAGCAGCTTGGGGGGCCAAGAGACCCAGTACTTC. This encodes CASSLGGQETQYF. Combining the CDR3 with reference TRBV7-2 and TRBJ2-5 gives the whole variable domain GAGVSQSPSNKVTEKGKDVELRCDPISGHTALYWYRQSLGQGLEFLIYFQGNSAPDKSGLPSDRFSAERTGGSVSTLTIQRTQQEDSAVYLCASSLGGQETQYFGPGTRLLVL.

The V and J genes are TRBV7-9 and TRBJ2-1, with D possibly TRBD2 on 5 matching bases. The germline gives CDR1 SEHNR, CDR2 FQNEAQ (reference sequence). The CDR3 has 12 residues. Trimming took off 6 bases at V and 4 bases at J, with 7 bases between the two ends. Here the CDR3 DNA reads TGTGCCAGCAGTCGGGATTACAATGAGCAGTTCTTC. This translates into CASSRDYNEQFF.

This clonotype came up a few times. The chain is built from TRBV10-1 and TRBJ2-1; 13 bases map to TRBD2. CDR1 and CDR2 (germline): WNHNN, SYGVQD (reference sequence). The CDR3 totals 19 residues. V shed 0 bases, J shed 0 bases, and the junction held 5 bases outside the gene matches. CDR3 protein: CASSESGTSGTSSYNEQFF. The CDR3 DNA reads TGCGCCAGCAGTGAGTCCGGGACTAGCGGGACCTCCTCCTACAATGAGCAGTTCTTC.

This clonotype was seen ten or more times. The chain carries TRBV5-4 and TRBJ1-3; D gene unclear. V was clipped by 1 base and J by 4 bases, with 6 bases between them. The germline V gene has CDR1 SGHNT and CDR2 YYREEE (reference sequence). The CDR3 length is 13 residues. The CDR3 sequence is CASSLTSGNTIYF. DNA for the CDR3: TGTGCCAGCAGCTTGACCTCCGGAAACACCATATATTTT. Drawing the rest from reference TRBV5-4 and TRBJ1-3, the complete variable domain is ETGVTQSPTHLIKTRGQQVTLRCSSQSGHNTVSWYQQALGQGPQFIFQYYREEENGRGNFPPRFSGLQFPNYSSELNVNALELDDSALYLCASSLTSGNTIYFGEGSWLTVV.

In this sample, this clonotype turned up many times. The chain has TRBV7-8 and TRBJ1-6; D remains ambiguous. The V gene lost 1 base and the J gene lost 6 bases, with 7 bases spanning the gap. Germline loops: CDR1 SGHVS, CDR2 FQNEAQ. The CDR3 is made up of 14 amino acids. The CDR3 sequence is CASSLVRSNSPLHF. The CDR3 coding sequence is TGTGCCAGCAGCTTAGTACGCTCTAATTCACCCCTCCACTTT.

V usage is TRBV6-2 or TRBV6-3 and J usage is TRBJ2-2; no reliable D call. Trimming took off 6 bases at V and 1 base at J, with 12 bases between the two ends. This CDR3 has 15 residues. Germline V gene sequence: CDR1 MNHEY, CDR2 SVGEGT. In DNA form, the CDR3 reads TGTGCCAGCAGCCCCTATCCCGGGAACACCGGGGAGCTGTTTTTT. It translates to CASSPYPGNTGELFF.

This chain links TRBV29-1 with TRBJ2-5; D call uncertain. V shed 6 bases and J shed 9 bases, with 17 bases lying between them. CDR1 and CDR2 (germline): SQVTM, ANQGSEA. The CDR3 runs to 12 residues. CDR3 loop: CSVQIGFRAQYF. CDR3 nucleotides: TGCAGCGTCCAAATCGGGTTCCGGGCCCAGTACTTC.

The J gene is TRBJ2-2, the V gene TRBV19; a possible D gene is TRBD1 (5 bases). CDR1 is LNHDA and CDR2 is SQIVND in the germline V gene (reference sequence). Trimming pared 4 bases from V and 4 bases from J, leaving 10 bases between. This CDR3 has 14 residues. This CDR3 is CASSTGQATGELFF. CDR3 coding DNA: TGTGCCAGTAGTACCGGACAAGCCACCGGGGAGCTGTTTTTT.

This clonotype has a handful of counts. This chain joins TRBV30 and TRBJ2-7; D possibly corresponds to TRBD1 (6 bases). This CDR3 has 14 residues. V lost 4 bases and J 5 bases, leaving 18 bases between the germline ends. CDR1 is GTSNPN, CDR2 SVGIG, per germline (reference sequence). The CDR3 region is CAWTPIAGANEQYF. CDR3 in DNA: TGTGCCTGGACACCGATAGCAGGGGCGAACGAGCAGTACTTC. Drawing the rest from reference TRBV30 and TRBJ2-7, the complete variable domain is SQTIHQWPATLVQPVGSPLSLECTVEGTSNPNLYWYRQAAGRGLQLLFYSVGIGQISSEVPQNLSASRPQDRQFILSSKKLLLSDSGFYLCAWTPIAGANEQYFGPGTRLTVT.

This clonotype was detected ten times or more. The V call is TRBV9, the J call TRBJ1-3, with D perhaps TRBD1 (5 bases). Trimming took 0 bases from V and 0 from J, leaving 7 bases between them. This CDR3 is built from 15 residues. Germline V CDR1 and CDR2: SGDLS, YYNGEE. The CDR3 reads CASSVGGTSGNTIYF. CDR3 in DNA: TGTGCCAGCAGCGTAGGCGGGACCTCTGGAAACACCATATATTTT.

In its sample, this clonotype was seen a few times. J is TRBJ2-5 and V is TRBV11-2; 8 nucleotides agree with TRBD1. This CDR3 is built from 15 residues. From germline, CDR1 is SGHAT and CDR2 FQNNGV. V was clipped by 5 bases and J by 5 bases; unmatched bases: 10. CDR3 residues: CASSATRTGSETQYF. The CDR3 DNA follows: TGTGCCAGCAGCGCCACGAGGACAGGGAGCGAGACCCAGTACTTC.